These 29 T cell receptor beta chains were sequenced from one sample in a study of shared clonotypes between healthy human individuals. Terminally differentiated effector memory CD45RA+ cells were excluded by CCR7 positive selection of CD45RO-negative cells. Repertoires were generated with immunoSEQ multiplex PCR, while TCRdb's copy carries only in-frame clones and drops some. The sample holds just over 2,000,000 clones, around 96% seen once. Sequencing used naive CD8+ T cells sorted from blood. These receptors all stem from a man aged 18 to 29 in good health.

In this sample, this clone turned up once. The chain employs TRBV7-9 and TRBJ2-7; perhaps TRBD2 as D (6 bases). The CDR3 spans 16 residues. V gave up 1 base and J gave up 3 bases, with 16 bases separating them. Germline assignment: CDR1 SEHNR and CDR2 FQNEAQ (reference sequence). DNA for the CDR3: TGTGCCAGCAGCTTAGAAGGTAGCGGCAGGGACTACGAGCAGTACTTC. Its translation is CASSLEGSGRDYEQYF.

The J gene is TRBJ2-3, the V gene TRBV7-9; D might be TRBD1 (5 bases). Germline V gene lookup returns CDR1 SEHNR and CDR2 FQNEAQ (reference sequence). Trimming shortened V by 3 bases and J by 8 bases, and 9 bases separated the two germline ends. The CDR3 is 12 residues long. In DNA form, the CDR3 reads TGTGCCAGCAGCTTCCAGGGCCGTACGCAGTATTTT. It specifies CASSFQGRTQYF.

The J gene is TRBJ2-2, the V gene TRBV28; TRBD1 might be the D (6 bases). The CDR3 has 14 residues. From germline, CDR1 is MDHEN and CDR2 SYDVKM. The V gene lost 5 bases and the J gene lost 8 bases, with 15 bases spanning the gap. The CDR3: CASSLTGQGGELFF. The CDR3 DNA sequence: TGTGCCAGCAGTCTGACAGGCCAAGGGGGGGAGCTGTTTTTT. Looking up the rest from reference TRBV28 and TRBJ2-2 gives the full variable domain: DVKVTQSSRYLVKRTGEKVFLECVQDMDHENMFWYRQDPGLGLRLIYFSYDVKMKEKGDIPEGYSVSREKKERFSLILESASTNQTSMYLCASSLTGQGGELFFGEGSRLTVL.

The chain couples TRBV5-1 to TRBJ2-7; tentatively, D is TRBD2 (6 bases). V was pared by 2 bases and J by 5 bases, with 14 bases between. The CDR3 has 14 residues. The germline V gene has CDR1 SGHRS and CDR2 YFSETQ. The DNA for the CDR3 is TGCGCCAGCAGCTTCGGGACTGGGGTGGACGAGCAGTACTTC. This translates into CASSFGTGVDEQYF. Full variable domain (remainder filled in from reference TRBV5-1 and TRBJ2-7): KAGVTQTPRYLIKTRGQQVTLSCSPISGHRSVSWYQQTPGQGLQFLFEYFSETQRNKGNFPGRFSGRQFSNSRSEMNVSTLELGDSALYLCASSFGTGVDEQYFGPGTRLTVT.

Remarks on this clone: Other DNA sequences from this sample encode an identical CDR3 as well. This chain uses TRBV4-1 with TRBJ2-7; D call uncertain. CDR3 size: 13 residues. V was pared by 0 bases and J by 3 bases, with 6 bases between. The germline gives CDR1 MGHRA, CDR2 YSYEKL. CDR3 sequence (DNA): TGCGCCAGCAGCCAAGATTGGGGCTACGAGCAGTACTTC. It encodes CASSQDWGYEQYF.

This chain connects TRBV19 to TRBJ1-5; D possibly corresponds to TRBD1 (5 bases). Deletions cut 6 bases from V and 8 bases from J, with 20 bases between. The V gene's germline CDR1 is LNHDA and CDR2 SQIVND (reference sequence). The CDR3 covers 15 residues. Here the CDR3 reads CASSLISTGQEPQHF. The CDR3 DNA is TGTGCCAGTAGCCTGATATCTACGGGGCAAGAGCCCCAGCATTTT.

Details on this clone: Other DNA sequences of this sample code for an identical CDR3. This chain uses TRBV5-6 with TRBJ2-1, with 7 bases identical to TRBD2. The V gene's germline CDR1 is SGHDT and CDR2 YYEEEE. With V trimmed by 0 bases and J by 8 bases, 5 bases remained unmatched. CDR3 length: 14 amino acids. CDR3 protein: CASSLGTSVYEQFF. Written as DNA, the CDR3 is TGTGCCAGCAGCTTGGGGACTAGTGTTTATGAGCAGTTCTTC.

V is TRBV10-1 and J is TRBJ1-1, with 7 positions matching TRBD1. Losses at the gene ends were 2 bases for V and 3 bases for J; bases not matched to a gene: 0. The CDR3 contains 13 residues. The germline V gene encodes CDR1 WNHNN and CDR2 SYGVQD (reference sequence). The CDR3 here is CASSEDRDTEAFF. CDR3 nucleotides: TGCGCCAGCAGTGAGGACAGGGACACTGAAGCTTTCTTT.

This chain uses TRBV11-2 with TRBJ2-7; tentative D call: TRBD2 (6 bases). V lost 5 bases to trimming and J lost 2 bases, with 13 bases between them. The CDR3 consists of 14 residues. Germline CDR1 reads SGHAT; CDR2 reads FQNNGV. CDR3 sequence: CASSHGGIAYEQYF. Written as DNA, the CDR3 is TGTGCCAGCAGCCATGGGGGGATCGCCTACGAGCAGTACTTC.

The chain joins TRBV27 to TRBJ2-1, with unresolved D. Looked up from germline, CDR1 is MNHEY and CDR2 is SMNVEV (reference sequence). The V end lost 3 bases, the J end lost 4 bases, and 7 bases lay between the germline ends. There are 13 residues in the CDR3. The chain's CDR3 is CASSFNLYNEQFF. The CDR3 nucleotides are TGTGCCAGCAGTTTTAACTTATACAATGAGCAGTTCTTC.

The chain employs TRBV11-3 and TRBJ1-1; D is undetermined. This CDR3 is 13 amino acids long. Trimming took off 5 bases at V and 0 bases at J, with 7 bases between the two ends. Germline V gives CDR1 SGHNT, CDR2 YENEEA. The CDR3 coding sequence is TGTGCCAGCAGCCTTACCATGAACACTGAAGCTTTCTTT. Encoded protein: CASSLTMNTEAFF.

This chain uses TRBV7-9 with TRBJ2-7; 8 bases are shared with TRBD2. CDR3 length equals 15 residues. The V and J ends lost 1 base and 7 bases, in that order; junction bases with no gene match: 9. From germline, CDR1 is SEHNR and CDR2 FQNEAQ (reference sequence). The CDR3 DNA reads as TGTGCCAGCAGCTTAGGCGGTAGCGGGACTTTTGAGCAGTACTTC. Translating it yields CASSLGGSGTFEQYF. Full variable domain (missing parts from reference TRBV7-9 and TRBJ2-7): DTGVSQNPRHKITKRGQNVTFRCDPISEHNRLYWYRQTLGQGPEFLTYFQNEAQLEKSRLLSDRFSAERPKGSFSTLEIQRTEQGDSAMYLCASSLGGSGTFEQYFGPGTRLTVT.

The rearrangement uses TRBV11-2 and TRBJ1-4; maybe TRBD1 (6 bases). CDR1 is SGHAT and CDR2 is FQNNGV in the germline V gene. The length of the CDR3 is 14 residues. Trimming pared 1 base from V and 8 bases from J, leaving 11 bases between. Here the CDR3 reads CASSLGAGVEKLFF. Written as DNA, the CDR3 is TGTGCCAGCAGCTTAGGGGCAGGGGTAGAAAAACTGTTTTTT.

This clone was recorded only once. This rearrangement joins TRBV25-1 to TRBJ2-7; the match to TRBD1 covers 12 bases. The CDR3 is 15 residues long. J lost 0 bases, V lost 6 bases, and 3 bases had no gene match. Germline V gene data show CDR1 as MGHDK and CDR2 as SYGVNS. The CDR3 nucleotides read TGTGCCAGCAGAGGGGACAGGGGGCCCTCCTACGAGCAGTACTTC. It specifies CASRGDRGPSYEQYF.

Notes on this clone: Other nucleotide sequences from this sample produce the same CDR3. V is TRBV5-8 and J is TRBJ1-1; D gene unclear. This CDR3 comprises 13 residues. Trimming stripped 1 base from V and 1 base from J, with 5 bases between. The germline V gene has CDR1 SGHTS and CDR2 YDEGEE. The CDR3 region is CASSLTQNTEAFF. CDR3 nucleotide sequence: TGTGCCAGCAGCTTGACCCAGAACACTGAAGCTTTCTTT. Full variable domain (missing parts from reference TRBV5-8 and TRBJ1-1): EAGVTQSPTHLIKTRGQQATLRCSPISGHTSVYWYQQALGLGLQFLLWYDEGEERNRGNFPPRFSGRQFPNYSSELNVNALELEDSALYLCASSLTQNTEAFFGQGTRLTVV.

This sequence joins TRBV6-1 and TRBJ1-1; D possibly corresponds to TRBD1 (5 bases). CDR3 length: 16 amino acids. V was trimmed by 1 base and J by 0 bases, leaving 12 bases between them. The germline V gene encodes CDR1 MNHNS and CDR2 SASEGT. The CDR3 sequence: CASSEGYGGMNTEAFF. The CDR3 DNA sequence: TGTGCCAGCAGTGAAGGGTATGGGGGGATGAACACTGAAGCTTTCTTT.

CDR3 loop: CASSYGTMETQYF. Written as DNA, the CDR3 is TGTGCCAGCAGCTATGGGACTATGGAGACCCAGTACTTC. The chain links TRBV11-3 to TRBJ2-5; 7 bases are shared with TRBD2. Germline lookup yields CDR1 SGHNT and CDR2 YENEEA. V dropped 4 bases and J dropped 5; count of bases not matched to a gene: 4. The CDR3 consists of 13 residues. Full variable domain (rest looked up from reference TRBV11-3 and TRBJ2-5): EAGVVQSPRYKIIEKKQPVAFWCNPISGHNTLYWYLQNLGQGPELLIRYENEEAVDDSQLPKDRFSAERLKGVDSTLKIQPAELGDSAVYLCASSYGTMETQYFGPGTRLLVL.

The J gene is TRBJ1-6, the V gene TRBV4-3; TRBD1 matches 7 bases. V was pared by 0 bases and J by 7 bases, with 9 bases of the junction left unmatched. CDR1 and CDR2 from the germline V gene are LGHNA and YSLEER. The CDR3 loop spans 17 amino acids. The chain's CDR3 is CASSQDYRDSVNSPLHF. Here the CDR3 DNA reads TGCGCCAGCAGCCAAGACTACCGGGACAGTGTGAATTCACCCCTCCACTTT.

The chain has TRBV9 and TRBJ2-7; unclear D gene. The germline gives CDR1 SGDLS, CDR2 YYNGEE. V gave up 4 bases and J gave up 4 bases, with 12 bases separating them. The CDR3 length is 13 residues. The CDR3 nucleotides are TGTGCCAGCAGCCCCATGGACGGGTACGAGCAGTACTTC. This encodes CASSPMDGYEQYF.

The chain combines TRBV7-3 with TRBJ2-5; D gene unclear. The CDR3 has 15 residues. Trimming removed 0 bases at V and 4 bases at J, with 12 bases between. CDR1 is SGHTA, CDR2 FQGTGA, per germline. CDR3 in DNA: TGTGCCAGCAGCTTAACGTTGGCCGGTGGAGAGACCCAGTACTTC. This encodes CASSLTLAGGETQYF.

A remark on this clone: This sample also contains other DNA sequences that code for the same CDR3. The rearrangement uses TRBV10-2 and TRBJ1-1; D is uncertain. CDR1 is WSHSY, CDR2 SAAADI, per germline. CDR3 length: 12 amino acids. V lost 2 bases, J lost 7 bases, and 8 bases lay in between. CDR3 in DNA: TGCGCCAGCAGTGAGGCAGAAGTTGAAGCTTTCTTT. Translating it yields CASSEAEVEAFF.

The sample holds one count of this clone. This chain uses TRBV2 with TRBJ2-2, with TRBD1 as a possible D gene (5 bases). V was clipped by 3 bases and J by 3 bases, with 11 bases between them. Germline loops: CDR1 SNHLY, CDR2 FYNNEI. The CDR3 totals 15 residues. The CDR3 here is CASSDLGPYTGELFF. The DNA for the CDR3 is TGTGCCAGCAGTGATTTGGGGCCTTACACCGGGGAGCTGTTTTTT.

This CDR3 is CASSLRGKDTGELFF. The CDR3 nucleotides are TGTGCCAGCAGCTTGAGGGGGAAGGACACCGGGGAGCTGTTTTTT. The chain links TRBV7-8 to TRBJ2-2; weak D call: TRBD1 (6 bases). Between the trimmed V and J ends, which lost 3 bases and 3 bases, there was a span of 11 bases. The CDR3 contains 15 residues. The germline CDR1 and CDR2 sequences are SGHVS and FQNEAQ.

The chain carries TRBV19 and TRBJ2-3; 7 bases map to TRBD2. Losses at the gene ends were 6 bases for V and 3 bases for J; bases not matched to a gene: 12. The length of the CDR3 is 16 residues. The V gene's germline CDR1 is LNHDA and CDR2 SQIVND (reference sequence). The CDR3 is CASSLLSGGVTDTQYF. The CDR3 DNA follows: TGTGCCAGTAGCCTTCTCTCGGGAGGTGTAACAGATACGCAGTATTTT.

This rearrangement joins TRBV4-1 to TRBJ2-5; 11 bases line up with TRBD2. The CDR3 length is 15 residues. The V gene's germline CDR1 is MGHRA and CDR2 YSYEKL. The V gene end was trimmed by 2 bases and the J gene end by 4 bases; junction bases not matched to a gene: 3. DNA for the CDR3: TGCGCCAGCAGCCAAATAGCGGGAGGGAGAGAGACCCAGTACTTC. It codes for CASSQIAGGRETQYF.

The J gene is TRBJ2-2, the V gene TRBV27; 10 positions agree with TRBD1. Germline CDR1 is MNHEY and CDR2 is SMNVEV (reference sequence). V was clipped by 3 bases and J by 3 bases; unmatched bases: 1. This CDR3 has 15 amino acids. CDR3 loop: CASSFGQGDTGELFF. In DNA form, the CDR3 reads TGTGCCAGCAGTTTCGGACAGGGGGACACCGGGGAGCTGTTTTTT.

This chain's CDR3 is CASTQEGKDTQYF. The DNA of the CDR3 is TGTGCCAGCACCCAAGAAGGGAAGGATACGCAGTATTTT. The chain couples TRBV7-9 to TRBJ2-3; D remains unclear. Between the trimmed V and J ends, which lost 7 bases and 6 bases, there was a span of 14 bases. This CDR3 has 13 amino acids. Per the germline V gene, CDR1 is SEHNR and CDR2 is FQNEAQ (reference sequence).

The rearrangement uses TRBV21-1 and TRBJ2-1; TRBD2 is taken as the D call from the table, unchecked against the DNA. TRBV21-1 is listed as a pseudogene. This CDR3 region has 16 residues. The CDR3 protein is CASSKDGGPLTYEQFF. The CDR3 DNA reads as TGTGCCAGCAGCAAAGACGGGGGGCCCCTTACGTATGAGCAGTTCTTC.

About this clone: The same CDR3 can be traced to other DNA sequences in this sample. V is TRBV5-1 and J is TRBJ1-1; D is unclear. The CDR3 length is 13 residues. The germline gives CDR1 SGHRS, CDR2 YFSETQ. Trimming took off 0 bases at V and 2 bases at J, with 5 bases between the two ends. The CDR3 is CASSLDTNTEAFF. The DNA for the CDR3 is TGCGCCAGCAGCTTGGACACAAACACTGAAGCTTTCTTT.